This is a list of T cell receptor beta chains from one sample in a study of T cell responses to AZD1222 COVID-19 vaccine. Assay used: immunoSEQ multiplex PCR; TCRdb lists only in-frame clones, some missing. The sample gives about 160,000 clones, roughly 94% of which show up once; 0.95% to 1.5% is in the top ten. This material consisted of peripheral blood, taken on day 0 of AZD1222 vaccination. Receptor source: an adult in good health. The CDR3 runs from the conserved cysteine through the conserved F or W.

J gene,V gene,CDR3 protein
TRBJ2-3,TRBV3-1/TRBV3-2,CASSQDGRITDTQYF
TRBJ1-1,TRBV19,CASTYQGGGTEAFF
TRBJ1-2,TRBV29-1,CSVGTGGTGYTF
TRBJ2-5,TRBV19,CASMDSQETQYF
TRBJ1-2,TRBV19,CASSYRDSPPTF
TRBJ1-6,TRBV28,CASSVQVDNSPLHF
TRBJ2-1,TRBV4-1,CASSPGLAGVSVYNEQFF
TRBJ1-3,TRBV10-3,CATRDSSGNTIYF
TRBJ1-1,TRBV6-6,CASRGTGTGFNEAFF
TRBJ1-1,TRBV19,CASSTLRGREGTEAFF
TRBJ2-1,TRBV10-1,CASSESPRTGGRNEQFF
TRBJ2-6,TRBV19,CASTRGDPSGANVLTF
TRBJ2-2,TRBV7-8,CASSWDRPSNTGELFF
TRBJ1-5,TRBV2,CASNARGGGNQPQHF
TRBJ1-2,TRBV24-1,CATSDTGTGVPYGYTF
TRBJ1-4,TRBV6-5,CASTPRGFNEKLFF
TRBJ2-1,TRBV2,CASSSQGGSYNEQFF
TRBJ1-5,TRBV24-1,CATSDPEADRDQPQHF
TRBJ1-1,TRBV6-5,CASKPGIMNTEAFF
TRBJ2-5,TRBV25-1,CASSEVVGNQETQYF
TRBJ1-2,TRBV6-1,CASSEPTGTYGYTF
TRBJ2-1,TRBV7-6,CASSFGINRNNEQFF
TRBJ1-1,TRBV6-5,CASRSDTREAFF
TRBJ1-2,TRBV19,CASSRDKVRLGYGYTF
TRBJ1-2,TRBV7-8,CASSLTLVGGGNYGYTF
TRBJ1-1,TRBV27,CASSLSIGAEEAFF
TRBJ2-3,TRBV2,CASRARGLAGGPYQYF
TRBJ2-1,TRBV6-4,CASSDSAGRVYNEQFF
TRBJ2-2,TRBV7-2,CASSRESLRNTGELFF
TRBJ2-3,TRBV20-1,CSASTSPGRGSTDTQYF